This paragraph reports one T cell receptor beta chain. This clonotype was detected ten times or more. No antigen is known for it. Base qualities are not at hand, and no much larger clone is one base apart. In the ophthalmopathy patients, disease was moderately to severely active, with a Clinical Activity Score of 3 or more, a NOSPECS grade of 4 or more, and a duration of less than 3 months. Exclusion was applied to patients with uncontrolled infections, other autoimmune diseases, pregnancy or lactation. Diagnoses were established on the basis of clinical symptoms, serum thyroxine and TRAb, thyroid ultrasound, and orbital computed tomography. Ficoll-Paque density gradient centrifugation was used to isolate PBMCs from about 10 ml of fresh peripheral blood. Trizol reagent was used to extract total RNA, and RNA quality was then checked on an Agilent 2100 Bioanalyzer. The data were obtained in a study of T cells in Graves' hyperthyroidism and ophthalmopathy (dated by TCRdb to between 2019 and 2020). Regarding the research as a whole: Peripheral blood samples were taken at initial diagnosis, before any treatment was given. After blood sampling, hyperthyroidism patients were treated with methimazole at a starting dose of 30 mg daily, and ophthalmopathy patients were treated with high-dose intravenous methylprednisolone. The 100 or so discovery patients were randomly divided into training and test sets at a 7:3 ratio. The study also compared thyroid tissue and blood T-cell repertoires from several Graves' hyperthyroidism patients. The paper describes TCR Vbeta CDR3 sequencing of around 140 peripheral blood samples, made up of roughly 40 ophthalmopathy patients, roughly 72 hyperthyroidism patients and 17 progressor patients. To identify distinguishing TCR V-J signatures, a discovery cohort of 100 patients was used, comprising 43 with Graves' ophthalmopathy and around 60 with stable Graves' hyperthyroidism. Prospective prediction of ophthalmopathy was tested in an independent validation cohort of approximately 19 hyperthyroidism patients and some 17 patients who later progressed to ophthalmopathy. What the study reported, not specific to this receptor: Most expanded thyroid clonotypes (frequency above 0.001) were also detected in blood, suggesting blood repertoires may reflect thyroid immune responses. Ophthalmopathy was separated from stable hyperthyroidism by a 13 V-J signature model, with 87.88% sensitivity and about 81% specificity obtained in cross-validation and 80%/75% obtained in testing. No statistical method was used to set the sample size in advance, and investigators knew the group allocation. In validation, progression to ophthalmopathy was predicted by the model with around 70% sensitivity and roughly 76% specificity, a median of approximately 7.1 months before onset.

Counted from cysteine to phenylalanine, this CDR3 has 16 amino acids. Solely the CDR3 DNA is kept, with 48 bases framed from the first base. Cut back by 2 bases and 5 bases, the V and J ends lie 18 bases apart. CDR1 and CDR2, looked up from the germline V gene, are MGHRA and YSYEKL. The TCR beta CDR3 regions were amplified from RNA transcripts. A first-round RT-PCR of the TCR CDR3 used the HTBI primer set with the Qiagen OneStep RT-PCR kit. The libraries were constructed in a second round of multiplex PCR and then size-selected and purified. Sequencing of the libraries was done on an Illumina HiSeq2000 using paired-end 100 bp reads. The source study handled its data this way. SOAPnuke was used to process the raw data, with reads discarded if the reads contained adapters or uncalled bases, had a mean Phred below 15, or lacked an exact constant-primer or identifier match. COPE v1.2.5 was used to merge the high-quality paired reads, and each unique nucleotide sequence was defined as a clonotype. Clonotypes were aligned to IMGT TRBV, TRBD and TRBJ reference segments using MiTCR v1.1. The analysis was restricted to V-J combinations with a frequency above 0.0001, which together covered approximately 99% of the repertoires. The TCS score was defined as the ratio of F50 (clonal expansion) to E x V (chaos), calculated using BLOSUM62-based TCRdist between CDR3 peptides within each V-J. Welch's t-statistics and random forest reduced around 520 V-J features to about 12, which were used in a naive Bayes classifier (R e1071). The Morisita-Horn index was used to measure how similar the thyroid and blood repertoires were. In-frame beta chains were kept once TCRdb had trimmed the public reads at Q25 with fastp and called clones with MiXCR. Each entry merges the rows of one CDR3 protein and shows their most common DNA and genes. The V and J calls come from TCRdb's annotation, not from the publication. Counted in this sample were around 56,000 distinct CDR3 sequences; about 53% of them appeared once. The top ten clones comprise 3% to 4% of the sample.

The chain uses TRBV4-1 and TRBJ1-1; 6 matching bases give a weak D call of TRBD1. The sample was blood. The source of this sequence is a woman aged 55-69 years with Graves' ophthalmopathy. The CDR3 region has the sequence CASSQFPRGVGTEAFF. The DNA sequence is TGCGCCAGCAGCCAATTCCCAAGGGGGGTTGGTACTGAAGCTTTCTTT.